This T cell receptor (beta chain) was found in a study of T-cell reconstitution after alpha-beta-depleted transplantation in children. Study-wide results and caveats: Expanded graft clones numbering several hundred reportedly gave rise to alpha-beta T cells about two months after transplant. At the one-year point after transplant, T-cell counts and TCRbeta diversity were found to come mostly from T cells that had been newly produced. The origin of high day-60 TCRbeta diversity in some patients lay in surviving recipient T cells and thymic progenitors.

The ends were cut back, 0 bases at V and 4 bases at J, with 9 bases in the middle. Germline lookup yields CDR1 SGHRS and CDR2 YFSETQ. CDR3 length: 14 residues. As it was prepared, the TCRbeta library received unique molecular identifiers. One entry per CDR3 protein results from TCRdb running MiXCR on the PCR reads. The sample lists 140,000 or so distinct CDR3 sequences; 8.8% were seen once. The table lists this clonotype with many counts. Its antigen is currently unknown. V and J are TRBV5-1 and TRBJ2-3; the D gene is possibly TRBD1 (5 bases). The sequences come from PBMCs, mostly from graft donor cells, collected 180 days after TCRalphabeta/CD19-depleted stem cell transplant. The sequence was obtained from a female patient aged 2-9 years who had a stem cell transplant for congenital amegakaryocytic thrombocytopenia, so the T cells may come from the graft donor. In DNA, the CDR3 is TGCGCCAGCAGCTTGGATAGGGGCCCAGATACGCAGTATTTT. It is translated as CASSLDRGPDTQYF.